The clone carrying this TCR beta chain was observed a handful of times. The data were taken from a study of blood T cell repertoires in COVID-19. Looking at the study overall: Acute and convalescent COVID-19 samples came from the United States, Italy and Spain. From T cells, B-cell-depleted T cells, or PBMCs came the material, which was cDNA or gDNA.

Under the authors' procedure: Amplification of reference gene primers provided the estimated nucleated cell counts. The assay was immunoSEQ multiplex PCR, and TCRdb's table has in-frame clones only and misses some. V and J calls and clone size are given by that table; D and trimming were obtained from the DNA. This table holds some 63,000 clones, 85% found once. Germline V gene sequence: CDR1 SGHRS, CDR2 YFSETQ. CDR3 length: 14 residues. V was clipped by 2 bases and J by 1 base, with 9 bases between them. The sequenced sample was peripheral blood. The chain has TRBV5-1 and TRBJ2-5, with D maybe TRBD2 (6 bases). The source is a human donor in a cohort sampled during active COVID-19. The CDR3 region is CASSFSGLQETQYF. For the CDR3, the DNA is TGCGCCAGCAGCTTTTCGGGACTCCAAGAGACCCAGTACTTC. The variable domain in full, completed from reference TRBV5-1 and TRBJ2-5, reads KAGVTQTPRYLIKTRGQQVTLSCSPISGHRSVSWYQQTPGQGLQFLFEYFSETQRNKGNFPGRFSGRQFSNSRSEMNVSTLELGDSALYLCASSFSGLQETQYFGPGTRLLVL.